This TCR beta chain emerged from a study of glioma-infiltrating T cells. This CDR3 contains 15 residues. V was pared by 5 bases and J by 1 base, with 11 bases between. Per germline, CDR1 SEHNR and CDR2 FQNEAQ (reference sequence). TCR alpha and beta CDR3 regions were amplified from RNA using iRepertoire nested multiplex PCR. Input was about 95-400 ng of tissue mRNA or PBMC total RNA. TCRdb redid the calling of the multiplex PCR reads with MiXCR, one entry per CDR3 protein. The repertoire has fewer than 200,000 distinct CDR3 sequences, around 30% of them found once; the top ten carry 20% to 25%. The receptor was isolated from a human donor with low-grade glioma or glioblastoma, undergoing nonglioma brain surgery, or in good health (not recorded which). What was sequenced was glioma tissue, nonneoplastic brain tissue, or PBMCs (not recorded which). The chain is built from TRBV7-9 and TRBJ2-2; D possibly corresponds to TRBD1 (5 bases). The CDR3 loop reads CASSKRGGNTGELFF. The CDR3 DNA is TGTGCCAGCAGCAAAAGGGGCGGGAACACCGGGGAGCTGTTTTTT.